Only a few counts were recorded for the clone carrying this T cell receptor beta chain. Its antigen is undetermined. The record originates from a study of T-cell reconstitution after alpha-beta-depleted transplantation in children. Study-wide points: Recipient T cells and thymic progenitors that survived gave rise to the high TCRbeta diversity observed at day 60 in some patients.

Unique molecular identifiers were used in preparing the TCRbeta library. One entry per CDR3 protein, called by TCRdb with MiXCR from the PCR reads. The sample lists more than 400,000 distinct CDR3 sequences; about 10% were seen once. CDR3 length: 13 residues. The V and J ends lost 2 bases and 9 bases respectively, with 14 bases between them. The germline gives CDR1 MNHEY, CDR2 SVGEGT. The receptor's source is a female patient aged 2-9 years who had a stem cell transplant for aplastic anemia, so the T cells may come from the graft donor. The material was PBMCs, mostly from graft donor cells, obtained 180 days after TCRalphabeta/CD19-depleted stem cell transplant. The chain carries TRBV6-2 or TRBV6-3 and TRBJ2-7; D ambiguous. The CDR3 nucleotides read TGTGCCAGCAGTTACAAGCTGGCCCGGAGGCAGTACGTC. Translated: CASSYKLARRQYV.